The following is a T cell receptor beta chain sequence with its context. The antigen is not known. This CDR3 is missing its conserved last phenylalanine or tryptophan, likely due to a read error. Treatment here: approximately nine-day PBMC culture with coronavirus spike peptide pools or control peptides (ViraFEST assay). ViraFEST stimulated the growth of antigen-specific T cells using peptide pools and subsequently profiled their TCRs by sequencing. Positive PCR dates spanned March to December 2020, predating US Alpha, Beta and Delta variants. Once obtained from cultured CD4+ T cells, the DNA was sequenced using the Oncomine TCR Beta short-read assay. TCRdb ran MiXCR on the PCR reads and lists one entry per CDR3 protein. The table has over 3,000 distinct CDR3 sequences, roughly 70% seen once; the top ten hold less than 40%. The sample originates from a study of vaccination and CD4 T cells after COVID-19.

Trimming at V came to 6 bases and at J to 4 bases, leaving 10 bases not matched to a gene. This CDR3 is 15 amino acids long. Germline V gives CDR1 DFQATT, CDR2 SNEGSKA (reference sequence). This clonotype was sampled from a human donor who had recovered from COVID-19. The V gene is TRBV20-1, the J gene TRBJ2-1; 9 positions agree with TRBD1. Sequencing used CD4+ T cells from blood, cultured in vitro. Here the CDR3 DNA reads TGCAGTGCCCCGGGACAGGGAGACCTTTACAATGAGCAGTTCCTC. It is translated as CSAPGQGDLYNEQFL.